Shown below are 29 T cell receptor beta chains from a single sample sequenced in a study of Graves' ophthalmopathy and Graves' hyperthyroidism. Amplification of the TCR beta CDR3 regions used RNA transcripts (as template). The library came from an HTBI-primed first-round RT-PCR and a second-round multiplex PCR. TCRdb re-called the multiplex PCR reads through MiXCR, storing one row per CDR3 protein. Of around 400,000 distinct CDR3 sequences in the sample, about 17% were seen once. Sequencing was performed on peripheral blood. These receptors were collected from a young woman with Graves' ophthalmopathy.

The CDR3 bases are TGTGCCTCACAGGGAGGAGAGACCCAGTACTTC. As protein: CASQGGETQYF. The chain carries TRBV10-3 and TRBJ2-5, with D perhaps given as TRBD1 or TRBD2 (6 bases each). The V end was cut by 11 bases, the J end by 4 bases, with 11 bases between. From germline, CDR1 is ENHRY and CDR2 SYGVKD. The CDR3 is made up of 11 amino acids.

This clonotype appeared many times. This chain connects TRBV12-3 or TRBV12-4 to TRBJ2-5; no clear D. V lost 0 bases, J lost 5 bases, and 4 bases lay in between. The CDR3 consists of 12 residues. CDR3 protein: CASSLATETQYF. The CDR3 DNA is TGTGCCAGCAGTTTAGCTACCGAGACCCAGTACTTC.

This clonotype showed up many times. The chain carries TRBV20-1 and TRBJ1-1, with a weak D call TRBD1 (5 bases). The ends were cut back, 0 bases at V and 5 bases at J, with 28 bases in the middle. Germline V gene sequence: CDR1 DFQATT, CDR2 SNEGSKA (reference sequence). The CDR3 totals 19 residues. DNA for the CDR3: TGCAGTGCTAGAGATGTCTCCGGCATCTCGGCGTCCCGGGGGACTGAAGCTTTCTTT. Translation gives CSARDVSGISASRGTEAFF.

As for this clonotype: The junction and the germline gene differ at one end; a read error may be behind it. The CDR3 DNA is TGTGCTAGCAGTCCTCAGACTGGAGAGACCCAGTACTTC. It translates to CASSPQTGETQYF. This chain uses TRBV7-7 with TRBJ2-5; D gene uncertain. This CDR3 spans 13 amino acids. Germline V lookup: CDR1 SSHAT, CDR2 FNYEAQ (reference sequence).

V is TRBV20-1 and J is TRBJ1-1; weak D call: TRBD1 (6 bases). The V and J ends lost 0 bases and 11 bases respectively, with 22 bases between them. The CDR3 loop spans 15 amino acids. The germline V gene encodes CDR1 DFQATT and CDR2 SNEGSKA (reference sequence). The DNA for the CDR3 is TGCAGTGCTAGAGATTGGGGGACGGGGGCTGATCTGGCTTTCTTT. Protein: CSARDWGTGADLAFF.

This chain links TRBV27 with TRBJ1-6; D is perhaps TRBD1 (6 bases). V lost 5 bases and J 11 bases, leaving 19 bases between the germline ends. The CDR3 is 15 residues long. CDR1 and CDR2 from the germline V gene are MNHEY and SMNVEV (reference sequence). The CDR3 nucleotides are TGTGCCAGCAGTCCGCAGGGGAGGGAGAAGCCACCCCTCCACTTT. Protein product: CASSPQGREKPPLHF.

This clonotype was seen many times. This chain uses TRBV6-2 or TRBV6-3 with TRBJ2-3; D unclear. The CDR3 totals 18 residues. Germline values: CDR1 MNHEY, CDR2 SVGEGT. With 0 bases removed from V and 0 bases from J, the gap between germline ends came to 16 bases. DNA for the CDR3: TGTGCCAGCAGTTACTCACGGTCAGCCTCGACTAGCACAGATACGCAGTATTTT. This codes for CASSYSRSASTSTDTQYF.

The table lists this clonotype with many counts. The chain links TRBV6-5 to TRBJ2-5; either TRBD1 or TRBD2 may fit D (5 bases each). CDR1 is MNHEY, CDR2 SVGAGI, per germline. V shed 5 bases and J shed 2 bases, with 15 bases lying between them. The CDR3 spans 15 residues. CDR3 DNA: TGTGCCAGCAGTCCAACAGGAGGAAGGCAAGAGACCCAGTACTTC. Translating gives CASSPTGGRQETQYF.

This clonotype was detected ten times or more. The V gene is TRBV12-3 or TRBV12-4, the J gene TRBJ2-5; possibly TRBD1 or TRBD2 for D (5 bases each). V dropped 4 bases and J dropped 1 base, with 10 bases sitting between them. The CDR3 has 14 amino acids. The CDR3 DNA reads TGTGCCAGCAGTTCGGGACGGTTCCAAGAGACCCAGTACTTC. Residues: CASSSGRFQETQYF.

This clonotype was recorded many times. The chain carries TRBV6-1 and TRBJ2-5; no reliable D call. Germline CDR1 reads MNHNS; CDR2 reads SASEGT. This CDR3 contains 14 residues. The V gene lost 1 base and the J gene lost 2 bases, with 8 bases spanning the gap. CDR3 amino acids: CASSEGTVQETQYF. CDR3 nucleotide sequence: TGTGCCAGCAGTGAAGGAACGGTACAAGAGACCCAGTACTTC.

This clonotype occurred many times. The chain is built from TRBV20-1 and TRBJ1-1, with D possibly TRBD1 on 5 matching bases. The CDR3 sequence is 14 residues long. Trimming cost V 3 bases and J 2 bases, with 13 bases left between them. Germline V lookup: CDR1 DFQATT, CDR2 SNEGSKA (reference sequence). The CDR3 region is CSASTDSINTEAFF. In nucleotides, the CDR3 is TGCAGTGCTAGTACCGACAGCATTAACACTGAAGCTTTCTTT.

This chain uses TRBV29-1 with TRBJ1-2; possibly TRBD1 for D (6 bases). Per the germline V gene, CDR1 is SQVTM and CDR2 is ANQGSEA. Trimming cost V 3 bases and J 7 bases, with 18 bases left between them. The length of the CDR3 is 14 residues. The CDR3 loop is CSVEGSAGDPGYTF. CDR3 nucleotide sequence: TGCAGCGTTGAGGGTTCGGCAGGGGACCCTGGCTACACCTTC.

Many counts were recorded for this clonotype. This rearrangement joins TRBV20-1 to TRBJ1-3; possible D gene TRBD1, 6 bases. Looked up from germline, CDR1 is DFQATT and CDR2 is SNEGSKA (reference sequence). This CDR3 has 14 residues. V gave up 6 bases and J gave up 3 bases, with 15 bases separating them. The CDR3 loop is CSAPKTGGGNTIYF. Written as DNA, the CDR3 is TGCAGTGCGCCAAAGACAGGAGGTGGAAACACCATATATTTT.

The sample holds many counts of this clonotype. The V and J genes are TRBV12-3 or TRBV12-4 and TRBJ2-7; D might be TRBD1 (6 bases). Trimming took 6 bases from V and 7 from J, leaving 19 bases between them. The CDR3 spans 14 residues. The chain's CDR3 is CASRGRTVPFEQYF. As DNA, the CDR3 is TGTGCCAGCAGGGGAAGGACAGTTCCGTTTGAGCAGTACTTC.

There are many counts of this clonotype. The chain is built from TRBV7-3 and TRBJ2-5; no firm D call. Trimming shortened V by 1 base and J by 10 bases, and 10 bases separated the two germline ends. The germline gives CDR1 SGHTA, CDR2 FQGTGA. The CDR3 has 12 amino acids. CDR3 sequence reads: CASSLNVGNQYF. CDR3 sequence (DNA): TGTGCCAGCAGCTTAAACGTAGGGAACCAGTACTTC.

This clonotype was counted many times. This chain connects TRBV6-5 to TRBJ1-2; 7 bases align to TRBD1. CDR3 size: 15 residues. V was pared by 0 bases and J by 2 bases, with 3 bases of the junction left unmatched. Germline assignment: CDR1 MNHEY and CDR2 SVGAGI. The CDR3 is CASSYSGQRNYGYTF. The DNA for the CDR3 is TGTGCCAGCAGTTACTCGGGACAGAGGAACTATGGCTACACCTTC.

This clonotype was recorded many times. The V call is TRBV28, the J call TRBJ2-5; D perhaps matches TRBD2 (6 bases). V was trimmed by 7 bases and J by 4 bases, leaving 16 bases between them. The CDR3 totals 14 residues. Germline V gene sequence: CDR1 MDHEN, CDR2 SYDVKM. The CDR3 spells CASNGGRMGETQYF. The CDR3 DNA follows: TGTGCCAGCAATGGGGGGAGGATGGGAGAGACCCAGTACTTC. Combining the CDR3 with reference TRBV28 and TRBJ2-5 gives the whole variable domain DVKVTQSSRYLVKRTGEKVFLECVQDMDHENMFWYRQDPGLGLRLIYFSYDVKMKEKGDIPEGYSVSREKKERFSLILESASTNQTSMYLCASNGGRMGETQYFGPGTRLLVL.

V and J are TRBV6-2 or TRBV6-3 and TRBJ1-5; D is perhaps TRBD1 (5 bases). This CDR3 has 14 amino acids. Germline V gene sequence: CDR1 MNHEY, CDR2 SVGEGT. The V and J ends lost 2 bases and 5 bases respectively, with 10 bases between them. DNA of the CDR3: TGTGCCAGCAGTTACGCCAGGGCTCATCAGCCCCAGCATTTT. Its translation: CASSYARAHQPQHF.

This clonotype was counted only a few times. This chain links TRBV28 with TRBJ2-7, with 8 bases that match TRBD2. Trimming took 11 bases from V and 2 from J; bases not matched to a gene: 14. Germline loops: CDR1 MDHEN, CDR2 SYDVKM. CDR3 length equals 15 residues. CDR3 region: CAGSASGREAYEQYF. The CDR3 DNA sequence: TGTGCCGGGAGCGCTTCCGGGAGGGAGGCCTACGAGCAGTACTTC.

There are many counts of this clonotype. CDR3 DNA: TGTGCCACCAGTGGTATAGCGGGAGGCACCGGGGAGCTGTTTTTT. Translated, it gives CATSGIAGGTGELFF. The chain joins TRBV24-1 to TRBJ2-2; 10 positions agree with TRBD2. The CDR3 length is 15 residues. Germline V gene data show CDR1 as KGHDR and CDR2 as SFDVKD. V lost 5 bases, J lost 4 bases, and 3 bases stayed unmatched.

V gene TRBV20-1 combines with J gene TRBJ2-5; 10 positions match TRBD2. Germline V gene sequence: CDR1 DFQATT, CDR2 SNEGSKA (reference sequence). CDR3 length: 12 amino acids. Trimming took 4 bases from V and 4 from J; bases not matched to a gene: 0. CDR3 in DNA: TGCAGTGCTACTAGCGGGAGAGAGACCCAGTACTTC. Translating gives CSATSGRETQYF.

This clonotype was counted at least ten times. The chain links TRBV24-1 to TRBJ2-5, with unresolved D. The CDR3 contains 14 residues. Germline CDR1 reads KGHDR; CDR2 reads SFDVKD. The V gene lost 3 bases and the J gene lost 5 bases, with 12 bases spanning the gap. As DNA, the CDR3 is TGTGCCACCAGTGATGGGGTAATGCGGGAGACCCAGTACTTC. As protein: CATSDGVMRETQYF.

Comment on this clonotype: This could be a read error, since a much larger clone is one nucleotide away. V usage is TRBV5-1 and J usage is TRBJ1-1; tentative D call: TRBD1 (5 bases). Trimming removed 2 bases at V and 4 bases at J, with 9 bases between. The CDR3 is 13 amino acids. CDR1 SGHRS and CDR2 YFSETQ come from the germline V gene. The CDR3 nucleotides are TGCGCCAGCAGCTTTAAGGGGTTCACTGAAGCTTTCTTT. As protein: CASSFKGFTEAFF. The full variable domain, rest sourced from reference TRBV5-1 and TRBJ1-1, is KAGVTQTPRYLIKTRGQQVTLSCSPISGHRSVSWYQQTPGQGLQFLFEYFSETQRNKGNFPGRFSGRQFSNSRSEMNVSTLELGDSALYLCASSFKGFTEAFFGQGTRLTVV.

This clonotype was found many times. The genes are TRBV19 and TRBJ1-5, with a tentative D call TRBD1 (5 bases). V was trimmed by 10 bases and J by 1 base, leaving 20 bases between them. The CDR3 has 16 residues. Germline V gives CDR1 LNHDA, CDR2 SQIVND (reference sequence). CDR3 region: CATLNGARGSNQPQHF. For the CDR3, the DNA is TGTGCCACTCTAAACGGGGCGAGAGGAAGCAATCAGCCCCAGCATTTT.

This clonotype was observed at least ten times. This chain links TRBV7-2 with TRBJ1-1; possible D gene TRBD1, 5 bases. The CDR3 is made up of 13 amino acids. Germline CDR1 is SGHTA and CDR2 is FQGNSA. Deletions cut 6 bases from V and 1 base from J, with 9 bases between. CDR3 sequence (DNA): TGTGCCAGCAGACCGGGGGGGAACACTGAAGCTTTCTTT. Amino acids: CASRPGGNTEAFF. The full variable domain, in which reference TRBV7-2 and TRBJ1-1 provide the parts outside the CDR3, is GAGVSQSPSNKVTEKGKDVELRCDPISGHTALYWYRQSLGQGLEFLIYFQGNSAPDKSGLPSDRFSAERTGGSVSTLTIQRTQQEDSAVYLCASRPGGNTEAFFGQGTRLTVV.

In its sample, this clonotype was seen many times. The genes are TRBV24-1 and TRBJ1-3; 7 positions match TRBD1. V shed 5 bases and J 2 bases; nucleotides not matched to a gene: 2. Germline V gene lookup returns CDR1 KGHDR and CDR2 SFDVKD. This CDR3 contains 14 residues. CDR3 in DNA: TGTGCCACCAGTGCGACAGGGACTGGAAACACCATATATTTT. This encodes CATSATGTGNTIYF.

This clonotype occurred many times. The chain's CDR3 is CASSFGDSYEQYF. In DNA form, the CDR3 reads TGTGCCAGCAGCTTCGGGGACTCCTACGAGCAGTACTTC. This sequence joins TRBV7-9 and TRBJ2-7; weak D call: TRBD2 (5 bases). Germline V gene sequence: CDR1 SEHNR, CDR2 FQNEAQ (reference sequence). There are 13 residues in the CDR3. The V end lost 3 bases, the J end lost 0 bases, and 6 bases lay between the germline ends.

The table lists this clonotype with many counts. The CDR3 region has the DNA TGTGCCAGCACAATCCGGGACAGGGGCAACACCGGGGAGCTGTTTTTT. Amino acid sequence: CASTIRDRGNTGELFF. V and J are TRBV19 and TRBJ2-2; 10 bases are a match to TRBD1. Trimming took 9 bases from V and 2 from J; bases not matched to a gene: 9. The CDR3 runs to 16 residues. The V gene's germline CDR1 is LNHDA and CDR2 SQIVND (reference sequence).

The sample holds many counts of this clonotype. The gene calls are TRBV7-2 and TRBJ2-1; 8 bases fit TRBD2. Trimming removed 5 bases from V and 3 bases from J; junction bases left unmatched: 9. Germline V gene sequence: CDR1 SGHTA, CDR2 FQGNSA. The CDR3 spans 16 residues. This CDR3 reads CASSPGGGVRYNEQFF. The CDR3, as DNA: TGTGCCAGCAGCCCCGGGGGGGGGGTACGCTACAATGAGCAGTTCTTC.